The 28 T cell receptor beta chains below were found in one sample sequenced in a study of T cell responses to AZD1222 COVID-19 vaccine. Only in-frame clones appear in the TCRdb table, and some are missing; sequencing was by immunoSEQ multiplex PCR. In the table there are 96,000 or so clones, 89% of which are singletons. Sequenced here: peripheral blood, sampled on day 0 of AZD1222 vaccination. The source is an adult in good health.

V usage is TRBV4-3 and J usage is TRBJ2-3, with D unclear. Germline V gene sequence: CDR1 LGHNA, CDR2 YSLEER. The CDR3 has 12 residues. V lost 0 bases and J 5 bases, leaving 3 bases between the germline ends. The CDR3 spells CASSQEVDTQYF. CDR3 nucleotides: TGCGCCAGCAGCCAAGAGGTAGATACGCAGTATTTT.

This clone was seen more than once but under ten times. The chain links TRBV7-9 to TRBJ1-2, with D unclear. Germline loops: CDR1 SEHNR, CDR2 FQNEAQ (reference sequence). Trimming shortened V by 0 bases and J by 6 bases, and 14 bases separated the two germline ends. There are 15 residues in the CDR3. For the CDR3, the DNA is TGTGCCAGCAGCTTAGCGCGATCCTCCCGGGATGGCTACACCTTC. Its translation is CASSLARSSRDGYTF.

The chain is built from TRBV7-9 and TRBJ2-7; D unclear. In germline, CDR1 is SEHNR, CDR2 FQNEAQ (reference sequence). The germline V and J ends were trimmed by 1 base and 2 bases, with 9 bases remaining between them. The CDR3 has 14 amino acids. CDR3 residues: CASSLEPPTYEQYF. CDR3 sequence (DNA): TGTGCCAGCAGCTTAGAACCGCCCACCTACGAGCAGTACTTC.

The genes are TRBV4-3 and TRBJ2-1; 8 nucleotides align to TRBD2. The CDR3 consists of 16 residues. CDR1 and CDR2 (germline): LGHNA, YSLEER. The V gene end was trimmed by 0 bases and the J gene end by 8 bases; junction bases not matched to a gene: 9. The CDR3 DNA follows: TGCGCCAGCAGCCAAGAGGGGCGGGGGGTTATCGATGAGCAGTTCTTC. It translates to CASSQEGRGVIDEQFF.

This chain uses TRBV7-3 with TRBJ2-1, with D possibly TRBD2 on 6 matching bases. Germline assignment: CDR1 SGHTA and CDR2 FQGTGA. Trimming stripped 1 base from V and 7 bases from J, with 11 bases between. The CDR3 has 14 amino acids. The CDR3 reads CASSLRDFNNEQFF. The CDR3, as DNA: TGTGCCAGCAGCTTAAGGGACTTCAATAATGAGCAGTTCTTC.

Only one count was recorded for this clone. This chain uses TRBV6-5 with TRBJ1-6; TRBD1 matches at 9 bases. V lost 0 bases to trimming and J lost 8 bases; unmatched junction nucleotides: 5. Germline CDR1 reads MNHEY; CDR2 reads SVGAGI. The CDR3 contains 16 residues. The CDR3 region is CASSYSAGTGYSPLHF. As DNA, the CDR3 is TGTGCCAGCAGTTACTCGGCCGGGACAGGGTATTCACCCCTCCACTTT.

A single count supports this clone. The chain joins TRBV7-2 to TRBJ1-2; D is unclear. The CDR3 is 14 amino acids. Germline V lookup: CDR1 SGHTA, CDR2 FQGNSA. Trimming left V 1 base short and J 0 bases short, with 6 bases between. The CDR3 sequence: CASSLVTANYGYTF. The DNA for the CDR3 is TGTGCCAGCAGCTTAGTCACGGCTAACTATGGCTACACCTTC.

This clone is medium-sized. The V gene is TRBV5-1, the J gene TRBJ1-2; no clear D gene. This CDR3 is 14 amino acids long. Trimming stripped 3 bases from V and 6 bases from J, with 15 bases between. Germline CDR1 reads SGHRS; CDR2 reads YFSETQ. The CDR3 bases are TGCGCCAGCAGCTGGGAGGCAAAATTGGATGGCTACACCTTC. This translates into CASSWEAKLDGYTF. The full variable domain, completed using reference TRBV5-1 and TRBJ1-2, is KAGVTQTPRYLIKTRGQQVTLSCSPISGHRSVSWYQQTPGQGLQFLFEYFSETQRNKGNFPGRFSGRQFSNSRSEMNVSTLELGDSALYLCASSWEAKLDGYTFGSGTRLTVV.

The chain joins TRBV4-1 to TRBJ1-4; D remains ambiguous. The CDR3 is made up of 15 amino acids. V lost 1 base and J 3 bases, leaving 9 bases between the germline ends. Per the germline V gene, CDR1 is MGHRA and CDR2 is YSYEKL. DNA of the CDR3: TGCGCCAGCAGCCAAGTAGAACTCTCTAATGAAAAACTGTTTTTT. This sequence encodes CASSQVELSNEKLFF.

The V gene is TRBV5-1, the J gene TRBJ1-6; D call uncertain. The length of the CDR3 is 15 residues. Between the trimmed V and J ends, which lost 0 bases and 3 bases, there was a span of 7 bases. Germline V gene lookup returns CDR1 SGHRS and CDR2 YFSETQ. The CDR3 protein is CASSLDRGYNSPLHF. In nucleotides, the CDR3 is TGCGCCAGCAGCTTGGATCGGGGCTATAATTCACCCCTCCACTTT.

V usage is TRBV30 and J usage is TRBJ1-2, with D possibly TRBD1 on 5 matching bases. With 4 bases removed from V and 6 bases from J, the gap between germline ends came to 15 bases. Germline V lookup: CDR1 GTSNPN, CDR2 SVGIG (reference sequence). This CDR3 spans 13 amino acids. The DNA for the CDR3 is TGTGCCTGGACTAGACAGAGGAGGAATGGCTACACCTTC. This gives the protein CAWTRQRRNGYTF.

The rearrangement uses TRBV3-1 (or the pseudogene TRBV3-2) and TRBJ1-4; possibly TRBD1 for D (5 bases). V was trimmed by 1 base and J by 5 bases, leaving 11 bases between them. This CDR3 has 15 residues. Looked up from germline, CDR1 is LGHDT and CDR2 is YNNKEL (reference sequence). This chain's CDR3 is CASSQVGPGNEKLFF. For the CDR3, the DNA is TGTGCCAGCAGCCAAGTGGGGCCAGGGAATGAAAAACTGTTTTTT.

The genes are TRBV9 and TRBJ1-2, with TRBD1 as a possible D gene (5 bases). Germline assignment: CDR1 SGDLS and CDR2 YYNGEE. This CDR3 region has 15 residues. Trimming took 0 bases from V and 4 from J, leaving 13 bases between them. DNA of the CDR3: TGTGCCAGCAGCGTAGCTGGGGGATCCGGCTATGGCTACACCTTC. Translation: CASSVAGGSGYGYTF.

The rearrangement links TRBV15 to TRBJ1-1; 7 bases are shared with TRBD1. CDR1 LNHNV and CDR2 YYDKDF come from the germline V gene (reference sequence). The trim removed 0 bases at V and 8 bases at J, leaving 3 bases unmatched. This CDR3 spans 13 amino acids. CDR3 sequence (DNA): TGTGCCACCAGCAGAGATCTGACAGGGGAAGCTTTCTTT. It codes for CATSRDLTGEAFF.

This clone was observed a single time. The chain couples TRBV3-1 (or the pseudogene TRBV3-2) to TRBJ1-1; D may be TRBD1 (6 bases). V was cut by 5 bases and J by 4 bases, with 11 bases left in between. This CDR3 spans 13 amino acids. The V gene's germline CDR1 is LGHDT and CDR2 YNNKEL (reference sequence). CDR3 sequence: CASSRGHGTEAFF. Written as DNA, the CDR3 is TGTGCCAGCAGCAGGGGACATGGCACTGAAGCTTTCTTT.

This rearrangement joins TRBV20-1 to TRBJ2-5, with 8 nucleotides matching TRBD2. The CDR3 totals 14 residues. The germline V gene encodes CDR1 DFQATT and CDR2 SNEGSKA (reference sequence). Trimming cost V 3 bases and J 2 bases; bases outside gene matches: 5. The CDR3 loop reads CSASGRGDQETQYF. Written as DNA, the CDR3 is TGCAGTGCTAGTGGGCGGGGGGATCAAGAGACCCAGTACTTC.

The rearrangement uses TRBV28 and TRBJ1-5; D possibly corresponds to TRBD1 (6 bases). V was shortened by 6 bases and J by 3 bases, with 12 bases between the two germline ends. The CDR3 covers 14 residues. Germline CDR1 is MDHEN and CDR2 is SYDVKM. CDR3 protein: CASRLRGNNQPQHF. The CDR3 coding sequence is TGTGCCAGCAGACTAAGGGGGAACAATCAGCCCCAGCATTTT.

CDR3 nucleotides: TGTGCCAGCAGCGCTGCCCGGATCCCTGGTTTTGAAGCTTTCTTT. It specifies CASSAARIPGFEAFF. The genes are TRBV5-8 and TRBJ1-1; D is uncertain. The CDR3 runs 15 residues. Trimming shortened V by 4 bases and J by 7 bases, and 20 bases separated the two germline ends. Looked up from germline, CDR1 is SGHTS and CDR2 is YDEGEE.

The genes are TRBV2 and TRBJ1-1; D unclear. Deletions cut 7 bases from V and 11 bases from J, with 17 bases between. Looked up from germline, CDR1 is SNHLY and CDR2 is FYNNEI. The CDR3 extends over 12 amino acids. CDR3 DNA: TGTGCCAGCAACGGCCTCGAGGTGAACGCTTTCTTT. Its translation: CASNGLEVNAFF.

This clone was observed a single time. The J gene is TRBJ2-3, the V gene TRBV19; D gene uncertain. Germline CDR1 is LNHDA and CDR2 is SQIVND (reference sequence). Deletions cut 3 bases from V and 5 bases from J, with 9 bases between. The CDR3 loop spans 13 amino acids. As DNA, the CDR3 is TGTGCCAGTAGTATGGGATTAGGAGATACGCAGTATTTT. This encodes CASSMGLGDTQYF.

V is TRBV7-2 and J is TRBJ2-7, with 8 bases fitting TRBD1. The germline V gene encodes CDR1 SGHTA and CDR2 FQGNSA. The CDR3 has 15 residues. Unmatched junction bases numbered 3, after V lost 2 bases and J lost 0 bases. DNA of the CDR3: TGTGCCAGCAGCTTAAGGCAGGGGGCCTCCTACGAGCAGTACTTC. Protein: CASSLRQGASYEQYF.

J is TRBJ1-3 and V is TRBV5-1; D uncertain. Germline values: CDR1 SGHRS, CDR2 YFSETQ. The CDR3 contains 16 residues. Between the trimmed V and J ends, which lost 0 bases and 0 bases, there was a span of 10 bases. The CDR3: CASSLAPGTSGNTIYF. The CDR3 nucleotides are TGCGCCAGCAGCTTGGCCCCGGGAACCTCTGGAAACACCATATATTTT.

The chain employs TRBV6-5 and TRBJ1-2; D is unresolved. Germline CDR1 is MNHEY and CDR2 is SVGAGI. This CDR3 spans 14 amino acids. V was cut by 11 bases and J by 3 bases, with 19 bases left in between. CDR3: CAVGPGDLDYGYTF. The CDR3, as DNA: TGTGCCGTAGGCCCAGGAGATCTCGACTATGGCTACACCTTC.

V usage is TRBV19 and J usage is TRBJ1-4; 7 bases are shared with TRBD1. The germline V gene has CDR1 LNHDA and CDR2 SQIVND (reference sequence). V was clipped by 5 bases and J by 7 bases; unmatched bases: 13. The CDR3 spans 16 residues. CDR3 protein: CASSSPHRGEGEKLFF. The DNA for the CDR3 is TGTGCCAGTAGTTCCCCTCACAGGGGAGAGGGTGAAAAACTGTTTTTT.

The chain is built from TRBV30 and TRBJ2-2, with D possibly being TRBD2 (6 bases). Germline-derived CDR1 and CDR2 are GTSNPN and SVGIG (reference sequence). V lost 4 bases and J lost 3, with 15 bases in between. This CDR3 comprises 15 residues. CDR3: CAWTRGLGDTGELFF. In nucleotides, the CDR3 is TGTGCCTGGACGAGGGGACTCGGGGACACCGGGGAGCTGTTTTTT.

The chain joins TRBV19 to TRBJ1-5, with 10 bases identical to TRBD1. The J segment lost 3 bases and the V segment lost 4 bases, leaving 9 bases of the junction unmatched. The germline V gene encodes CDR1 LNHDA and CDR2 SQIVND (reference sequence). The CDR3 is 17 amino acids. The CDR3 is CASSTSGTGVDNQPQHF. The DNA for the CDR3 is TGTGCCAGTAGTACTTCCGGGACAGGGGTGGACAATCAGCCCCAGCATTTT.

This rearrangement joins TRBV27 to TRBJ1-1; D gene uncertain. The V end was cut by 6 bases, the J end by 0 bases, with 11 bases between. From germline, CDR1 is MNHEY and CDR2 SMNVEV (reference sequence). The length of the CDR3 is 14 residues. The CDR3 loop is CASRWAGLNTEAFF. The CDR3 DNA reads TGTGCCAGCAGGTGGGCAGGTCTGAACACTGAAGCTTTCTTT.

The rearrangement links TRBV2 to TRBJ2-3, with 14 nucleotides matching TRBD2. V was pared by 7 bases and J by 4 bases, with 10 bases of the junction left unmatched. The CDR3 loop spans 17 amino acids. The germline V gene has CDR1 SNHLY and CDR2 FYNNEI. The CDR3 DNA sequence: TGTGCCAGCATCAAAGGGACTAGCGGGGGTGCGGCAGATACGCAGTATTTT. It translates to CASIKGTSGGAADTQYF.